This entry lists 25 T cell receptor beta chains sequenced from one sample in a study of blood T cell repertoires in COVID-19. The table came from immunoSEQ multiplex PCR; TCRdb's copy has only in-frame clones and leaves some out. The sample lists 95,000 to 100,000 clones, approximately 92% occurring once. Sequenced: peripheral blood. The source is a man between 45 and 60 years old with active COVID-19.

The chain links TRBV18 to TRBJ1-2, with TRBD1 matching over 10 bases. The CDR3 has 15 amino acids. Germline-derived CDR1 and CDR2 are KGHSH and LQKENI. V was pared by 3 bases and J by 4 bases, with 5 bases of the junction left unmatched. The CDR3: CASSPETGGSYGYTF. The CDR3 region has the DNA TGTGCCAGCTCACCGGAGACAGGGGGCTCCTATGGCTACACCTTC.

The V and J genes are TRBV6-6 and TRBJ2-5, with D maybe TRBD1 (6 bases). CDR1 and CDR2 from the germline V gene are MNHNY and SVGAGI (reference sequence). The CDR3 runs to 15 residues. V gave up 4 bases and J gave up 2 bases, with 14 bases separating them. The CDR3 is CASSSPGQIQETQYF. The CDR3 nucleotides are TGTGCCAGCAGTTCCCCCGGACAGATACAAGAGACCCAGTACTTC.

In its sample, this clone was seen once. The junction differs from germline at one of its ends, possibly a read error. V gene TRBV2 combines with J gene TRBJ1-1; 7 nucleotides line up with TRBD1. The length of the CDR3 is 15 residues. In germline, CDR1 is SNHLY, CDR2 FYNNEI. CDR3 sequence: CASSEDRERNTEAFF. As DNA, the CDR3 is TGTGCCAGCAGCGAAGACAGGGAGAGGAACACTGAAGCTTTCTTT.

This rearrangement joins TRBV27 to TRBJ1-6, with 10 bases aligning to TRBD1. Germline CDR1 MNHEY, CDR2 SMNVEV (reference sequence). The CDR3 is 16 residues long. V shed 2 bases, J shed 13 bases, and the junction held 11 bases outside the gene matches. The CDR3 DNA follows: TGTGCCAGCAGTTTAGGTGATCGGACAGGGGGATCCCCCCTCCACTTT. Its protein product is CASSLGDRTGGSPLHF.

V usage is TRBV6-6 and J usage is TRBJ1-1; D not certain. Germline loops: CDR1 MNHNY, CDR2 SVGAGI (reference sequence). This CDR3 has 14 amino acids. V was pared by 6 bases and J by 5 bases, with 16 bases between. CDR3 nucleotides: TGTGCCAGCAGGATCCTTCTACAGCCAACTGAAGCTTTCTTT. Protein product: CASRILLQPTEAFF.

This clone has only a few counts. This chain joins TRBV3-1 (or the pseudogene TRBV3-2) and TRBJ2-7, with 9 bases fitting TRBD2. The CDR3 consists of 15 residues. V was clipped by 1 base and J by 5 bases; unmatched bases: 6. The germline CDR1 and CDR2 sequences are LGHDT and YNNKEL (reference sequence). The CDR3 nucleotides are TGTGCCAGCAGCCAAGGTAGCGGGAGTTGGAACGAGCAGTACTTC. Protein sequence: CASSQGSGSWNEQYF.

The J gene is TRBJ2-7, the V gene TRBV6-6; 7 nucleotides align to TRBD1. This CDR3 is built from 14 residues. The ends lost 5 bases at V and 6 bases at J; junction bases unmatched: 10. Germline CDR1 MNHNY, CDR2 SVGAGI (reference sequence). CDR3 nucleotide sequence: TGTGCCAGCAGTCCCGGGACAGTTCTTCCCGAGCAGTACTTC. Translation: CASSPGTVLPEQYF.

The chain is built from TRBV30 and TRBJ2-1; 9 bases match TRBD2. Trimming took 4 bases from V and 2 from J; bases not matched to a gene: 6. Germline lookup yields CDR1 GTSNPN and CDR2 SVGIG (reference sequence). The CDR3 length is 15 residues. In nucleotides, the CDR3 is TGTGCCTGGAAATATCTAGCGGGAACCTACAATGAGCAGTTCTTC. Translation gives CAWKYLAGTYNEQFF.

The chain couples TRBV5-1 to TRBJ2-7, with 13 bases that match TRBD2. CDR3 length: 15 residues. Per the germline V gene, CDR1 is SGHRS and CDR2 is YFSETQ. With V trimmed by 2 bases and J by 5 bases, 4 bases remained unmatched. The CDR3 bases are TGCGCCAGCAGCTTTGGGACTAGCGGGAACGACGAGCAGTACTTC. Translating gives CASSFGTSGNDEQYF.

The rearrangement links TRBV5-1 to TRBJ1-2; D gene unclear. Trimming cost V 7 bases and J 5 bases, with 21 bases left between them. There are 15 residues in the CDR3. The germline V gene encodes CDR1 SGHRS and CDR2 YFSETQ. DNA of the CDR3: TGCGCCAGCGGATCCGATTCAGGCGGGTCATATGGCTACACCTTC. This translates into CASGSDSGGSYGYTF.

The V and J genes are TRBV28 and TRBJ1-5; no clear D. Germline V lookup: CDR1 MDHEN, CDR2 SYDVKM. This CDR3 contains 10 residues. Between the trimmed V and J ends, which lost 9 bases and 9 bases, there was a span of 9 bases. The CDR3 sequence is CASRRWPQHF. The CDR3 region has the DNA TGTGCCAGTAGGAGGTGGCCCCAGCATTTT.

This rearrangement joins TRBV5-1 to TRBJ2-3, with D perhaps matching TRBD1 (6 bases). The CDR3 sequence is 15 residues long. In germline, CDR1 is SGHRS, CDR2 YFSETQ. V shed 4 bases and J shed 2 bases, with 14 bases lying between them. The CDR3 nucleotides are TGCGCCAGCAGCGTCTCGGGACACATCACAGATACGCAGTATTTT. It codes for CASSVSGHITDTQYF.

The chain carries TRBV6-1 and TRBJ1-5; unclear D gene. Germline V CDR1 and CDR2: MNHNS, SASEGT. V lost 1 base and J 1 base, leaving 5 bases between the germline ends. The CDR3 spans 14 residues. The DNA of the CDR3 is TGTGCCAGCAGTGAAGGCAGAAGCAATCAGCCCCAGCATTTT. Encoded protein: CASSEGRSNQPQHF.

This chain joins TRBV13 and TRBJ2-7; 9 nucleotides line up with TRBD2. The CDR3 spans 15 residues. From germline, CDR1 is PRHDT and CDR2 FYEKMQ (reference sequence). V lost 5 bases to trimming and J lost 2 bases; unmatched junction nucleotides: 7. The CDR3 reads CASSRRLAGPYEQYF. The CDR3 nucleotides read TGTGCCAGCAGCCGTCGTCTAGCGGGGCCCTACGAGCAGTACTTC.

The CDR3 DNA follows: TGTGCCAGCAGCAGATCCAGGGTTTCGTTAGGGGCCAACGTCCTGACTTTC. This sequence encodes CASSRSRVSLGANVLTF. The rearrangement uses TRBV28 and TRBJ2-6, with a tentative D call TRBD1 (5 bases). Between the trimmed V and J ends, which lost 6 bases and 4 bases, there was a span of 19 bases. Germline V gene sequence: CDR1 MDHEN, CDR2 SYDVKM. The CDR3 spans 17 residues.

This clone was seen just once. CDR3 protein: CASSTGQGDGYGYTF. DNA of the CDR3: TGTGCCAGTAGTACCGGACAGGGGGATGGCTATGGCTACACCTTC. V is TRBV19 and J is TRBJ1-2; 10 bases map to TRBD1. Per the germline V gene, CDR1 is LNHDA and CDR2 is SQIVND (reference sequence). There are 15 residues in the CDR3. V was pared by 4 bases and J by 4 bases, with 6 bases of the junction left unmatched.

The chain recombines TRBV28 with TRBJ1-5; the match to TRBD1 covers 8 bases. The length of the CDR3 is 16 residues. J was trimmed by 2 bases and V by 6 bases; bases with no gene match: 9. Germline V gene data show CDR1 as MDHEN and CDR2 as SYDVKM. CDR3 protein: CASSLDRGWGNQPQHF. CDR3 in DNA: TGTGCCAGCAGCCTAGACAGGGGTTGGGGCAATCAGCCCCAGCATTTT.

The genes are TRBV6-5 and TRBJ2-7; the D gene is possibly TRBD1 (7 bases). CDR3 length: 15 residues. With 2 bases removed from V and 2 bases from J, the gap between germline ends came to 13 bases. Looked up from germline, CDR1 is MNHEY and CDR2 is SVGAGI. CDR3 amino acids: CASSYVQGGPYEQYF. Here the CDR3 DNA reads TGTGCCAGCAGTTACGTTCAGGGGGGCCCCTACGAGCAGTACTTC.

The rearrangement uses TRBV7-9 and TRBJ1-1; 10 bases match TRBD1. Per germline, CDR1 SEHNR and CDR2 FQNEAQ (reference sequence). This CDR3 spans 15 amino acids. V was pared by 3 bases and J by 4 bases, with 5 bases of the junction left unmatched. The CDR3 sequence is CASSLHRDRGTEAFF. CDR3 DNA sequence: TGTGCCAGCAGCTTGCACCGGGACAGGGGCACTGAAGCTTTCTTT.

V usage is TRBV6-6 and J usage is TRBJ2-7; 8 bases line up with TRBD1. After removal of 2 bases from V and 3 bases from J, the junction contained 9 bases not matched to a gene. In germline, CDR1 is MNHNY, CDR2 SVGAGI (reference sequence). The CDR3 length is 16 residues. CDR3 bases: TGTGCCAGCAGTTACCCGAAAGGGACAGGAGGCTACGAGCAGTACTTC. Protein sequence: CASSYPKGTGGYEQYF.

The chain links TRBV30 to TRBJ1-2; unclear D gene. The CDR3 covers 14 residues. V dropped 3 bases and J dropped 4 bases, with 15 bases sitting between them. The germline gives CDR1 GTSNPN, CDR2 SVGIG (reference sequence). The CDR3 here is CAWRPRPYFYGYTF. The CDR3 DNA reads as TGTGCCTGGAGGCCACGTCCGTACTTCTATGGCTACACCTTC.

The chain couples TRBV28 to TRBJ2-3, with D unresolved. The V gene's germline CDR1 is MDHEN and CDR2 SYDVKM. V lost 6 bases to trimming and J lost 5 bases, with 18 bases between them. The CDR3 spans 15 residues. DNA of the CDR3: TGTGCCAGCAGAATATTTACCGCCACGGGAGATACGCAGTATTTT. Its protein is CASRIFTATGDTQYF.

This sequence joins TRBV15 and TRBJ2-3; 8 bases are a match to TRBD1. Germline values: CDR1 LNHNV, CDR2 YYDKDF (reference sequence). The CDR3 has 15 amino acids. V lost 5 bases, J lost 4 bases, and 8 bases stayed unmatched. This chain's CDR3 is CATSPRTGSADTQYF. CDR3 DNA sequence: TGTGCCACCAGCCCTCGGACAGGGTCGGCAGATACGCAGTATTTT.

The chain employs TRBV19 and TRBJ2-6; TRBD1 might be the D (5 bases). Germline V CDR1 and CDR2: LNHDA, SQIVND (reference sequence). The CDR3 contains 19 residues. Trimming removed 3 bases from V and 0 bases from J, with 18 bases in between. The CDR3 nucleotides read TGTGCCAGTAGTATCCAGGGTACAACATTCGTCTCTGGGGCCAACGTCCTGACTTTC. Its translation is CASSIQGTTFVSGANVLTF.

This rearrangement joins TRBV7-6 to TRBJ1-4; 10 bases map to TRBD1. V lost 5 bases and J lost 0; bases outside the gene matches: 9. Germline CDR1 SGHVS, CDR2 FNYEAQ. This CDR3 spans 18 amino acids. The CDR3 spells CASSTWDRGTATNEKLFF. CDR3 coding DNA: TGTGCCAGCAGCACCTGGGACAGGGGAACTGCAACTAATGAAAAACTGTTTTTT.